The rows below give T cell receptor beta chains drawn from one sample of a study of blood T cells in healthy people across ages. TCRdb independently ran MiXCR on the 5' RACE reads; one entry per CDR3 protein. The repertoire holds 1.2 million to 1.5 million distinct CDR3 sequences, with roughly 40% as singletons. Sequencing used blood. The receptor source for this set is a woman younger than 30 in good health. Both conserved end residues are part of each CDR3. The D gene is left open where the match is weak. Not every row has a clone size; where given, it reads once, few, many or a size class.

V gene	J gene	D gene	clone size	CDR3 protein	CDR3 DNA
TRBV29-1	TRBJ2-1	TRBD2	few	CSVEGTSGGSYNEQFF	TGCAGCGTTGAAGGAACTAGCGGGGGCTCCTACAATGAGCAGTTCTTC
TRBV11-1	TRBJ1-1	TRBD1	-	CASSPFAGTDTEAFF	TGTGCCAGCAGCCCTTTTGCTGGGACAGACACTGAAGCTTTCTTT
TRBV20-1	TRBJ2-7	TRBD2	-	CSARGLAGGTYEQYF	TGCAGTGCTAGAGGCCTAGCGGGCGGGACCTACGAGCAGTACTTC
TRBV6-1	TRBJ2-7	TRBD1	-	CASRLGQSSYEQYF	TGTGCCAGCCGCCTGGGACAGAGCTCCTACGAGCAGTACTTC
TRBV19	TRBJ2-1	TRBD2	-	CASRRSSLAGAYNEQFF	TGTGCCAGTAGGCGCAGTTCACTAGCGGGAGCCTACAATGAGCAGTTCTTC
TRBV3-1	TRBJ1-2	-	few	CASSLIGGGAAYGYTF	TGTGCCAGCAGCCTTATAGGTGGAGGGGCGGCCTATGGCTACACCTTC
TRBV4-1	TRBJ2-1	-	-	CASSQEMGGSYNEQFF	TGCGCCAGCAGCCAAGAGATGGGTGGTTCATACAATGAGCAGTTCTTC
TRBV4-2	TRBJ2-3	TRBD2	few	CASSQGAGGATDTQYF	TGTGCCAGCAGCCAGGGGGCCGGGGGGGCGACAGATACGCAGTATTTT
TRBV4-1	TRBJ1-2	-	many	CASSQGPGQNYGYTF	TGCGCCAGCAGCCAAGGGCCGGGACAAAACTATGGCTACACCTTC
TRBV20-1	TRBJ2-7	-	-	CSARDGQRLSYNEQYF	TGCAGTGCTAGAGATGGGCAGCGGCTCTCCTACAATGAGCAGTACTTC
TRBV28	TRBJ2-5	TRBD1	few	CASSSPGQGAETQYF	TGTGCCAGCAGTTCACCGGGACAGGGTGCAGAGACCCAGTACTTC
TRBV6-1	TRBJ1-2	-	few	CASIGQNYGYTF	TGTGCCAGCATCGGGCAGAACTATGGCTACACCTTC
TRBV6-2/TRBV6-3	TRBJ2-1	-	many	CASSADSYNEQFF	TGTGCCAGCAGTGCAGACAGTTACAATGAGCAGTTCTTC
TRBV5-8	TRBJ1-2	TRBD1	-	CASSSWTGKINYGYTF	TGTGCCAGCAGCTCATGGACAGGGAAGATTAACTATGGCTACACCTTC
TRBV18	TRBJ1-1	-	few	CASSLDLRDTEAFF	TGTGCCAGCTCACTCGATCTCCGGGACACCGAAGCTTTCTTT
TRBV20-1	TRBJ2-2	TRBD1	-	CSARDSGQGTGELFF	TGCAGTGCTAGAGATAGCGGACAGGGGACCGGGGAGCTGTTTTTT
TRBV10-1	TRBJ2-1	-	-	CAGKTSTEDNEQFF	TGCGCCGGTAAAACCTCCACCGAAGACAATGAGCAGTTCTTC
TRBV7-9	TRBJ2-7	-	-	CASSVPGANIYEQYF	TGTGCCAGCAGCGTCCCGGGGGCGAATATCTACGAGCAGTACTTC
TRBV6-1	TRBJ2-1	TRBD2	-	CASSPHGLAGGPVEQFF	TGTGCCAGCAGTCCCCACGGACTAGCGGGGGGGCCGGTTGAGCAGTTCTTC
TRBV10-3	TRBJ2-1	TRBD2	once	CAISGSGLAGSYNEQFF	TGTGCCATCAGTGGCTCTGGTCTAGCGGGATCCTACAATGAGCAGTTCTTC
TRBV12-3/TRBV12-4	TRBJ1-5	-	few	CASSFYDQPQHF	TGTGCCAGCAGTTTTTATGATCAGCCCCAGCATTTT
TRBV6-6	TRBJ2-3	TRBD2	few	CASSYSILAGEDTQYF	TGTGCCAGCAGTTACTCGATACTGGCGGGAGAGGATACGCAGTATTTT
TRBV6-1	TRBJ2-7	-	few	CATRPGRGQSHEQYF	TGTGCCACTCGCCCGGGCAGGGGACAATCCCACGAGCAGTACTTC
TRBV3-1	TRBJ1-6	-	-	CASSQPGRNSPLHF	TGTGCCAGCAGCCAACCTGGGAGAAATTCACCCCTCCACTTT